The clone carrying this T cell receptor beta chain came up a few times. What it recognizes is unknown. This entry belongs to a study of cytomegalovirus exposure and HLA in healthy donors. The wider study: About 85 million unique TCR sequences came from HLA-typed donors in an early release.

With 60 Vbeta and 13 Jbeta primers, the PCR was carried out. Libraries were prepared by immunoSEQ multiplex PCR; TCRdb keeps only in-frame clonotypes and omits some of them. Among 160,000 or so clones, about three quarters were seen once, and the ten largest hold 2.5% to 3%. Study-wide findings and caveats: Later work associated roughly 15,000 TCR beta sequences with HLA alleles at 0.05 false discovery rate. Later analysis found that TCR beta chains associated with HLA were more clonally expanded than other, equally common chains.

Sequenced sample: PBMCs. The TCR was taken from a woman under 40 in good health and CMV-seronegative.

CDR3 sequence reads: CASSFPARRAGDQPQHF. The CDR3 DNA reads as TGTGCCAGCAGTTTTCCGGCGCGCAGGGCAGGGGATCAGCCCCAGCATTTT. The chain links TRBV28 to TRBJ1-5; TRBD1 might be the D (6 bases). The V end lost 3 bases, the J end lost 5 bases, and 20 bases lay between the germline ends. Looked up from germline, CDR1 is MDHEN and CDR2 is SYDVKM. This CDR3 region has 17 residues.